Listed below are T cell receptor beta chains from one sample, sequenced in a study of T cells in Graves' hyperthyroidism and ophthalmopathy. TCRdb fed the multiplex PCR reads into MiXCR, producing one record per CDR3 protein. This sample has 450,000 to 650,000 distinct CDR3 sequences; about a sixth occur once, and the top ten carry approximately 15%. The sequencing sample was made of blood. These receptors all come from a woman aged 18-30 years with Graves' ophthalmopathy. Both conserved end residues are part of each CDR3. Clone sizes are given selectively: once, few, many, or a class where the clone is expanded.

clone_size,v_call,cdr3_aa
few,TRBV3-2,CASSQPNRGQDNEQFF
-,TRBV5-8,CASSRAAMEVWKLFF
-,TRBV4-3,CASSQGRTTTNEKLFF
few,TRBV5-1,CASSLQGERTDTQYF
-,TRBV20-1,CSAATGGNTEAFF
few,TRBV4-1,CASSHNPTDSYEQYF
-,TRBV7-3,CASSRGWSSGNTIYF
-,TRBV7-9,CASSLSGTSNEQFF
many,TRBV30,CAWSDRDGQPQHF
many,TRBV3-1,CASSPRDLGRLTEAFF
many,TRBV12-3/TRBV12-4,CASSFSGGSSYGYTF
many,TRBV29-1,CSVELPYRDTNEQFF
few,TRBV28,CASSSAQGNEQYF
-,TRBV7-9,CASSTDRANNEQFF
many,TRBV27,CASSSPDRAVTDTQYF
-,TRBV20-1,CSARDNRGNTIYF
many,TRBV28,CASSLSMGGEPGQAYNEQFF
few,TRBV5-4,CASSLADWDVKYF
few,TRBV20-1,CSVKRGSVNTGELFF
few,TRBV28,CAIPDTDYGYTF
many,TRBV12-3/TRBV12-4,CASSYLAPGHNTGELFF
few,TRBV27,CASSLLNRNTEAFF
few,TRBV7-6,CASSYWDRGVNTQYF
many,TRBV10-3,CAISESAVNTEAFF
-,TRBV19,CASKMLSDYGYTF
-,TRBV3-1,CASSPGGGNPTADTQYF